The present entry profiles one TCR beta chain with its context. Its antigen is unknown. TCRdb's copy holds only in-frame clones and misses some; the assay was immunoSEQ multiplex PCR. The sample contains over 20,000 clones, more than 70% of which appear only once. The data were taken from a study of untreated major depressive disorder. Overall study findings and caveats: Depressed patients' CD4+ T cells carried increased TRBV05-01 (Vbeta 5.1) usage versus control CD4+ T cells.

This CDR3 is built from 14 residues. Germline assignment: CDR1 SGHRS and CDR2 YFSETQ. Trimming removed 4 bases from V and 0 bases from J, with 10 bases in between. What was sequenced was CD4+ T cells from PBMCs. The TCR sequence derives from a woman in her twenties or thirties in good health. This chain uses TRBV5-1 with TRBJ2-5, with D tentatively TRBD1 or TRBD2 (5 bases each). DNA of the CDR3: TGCGCCAGCAGCGAGGGACCTAACCAAGAGACCCAGTACTTC. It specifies CASSEGPNQETQYF.